This TCR beta chain was sequenced during a study of blood T cell repertoires in COVID-19. Whole-study context: Italy, Spain and the United States were the sources of the convalescent and acute COVID-19 samples. Sample material is recorded as cDNA or gDNA derived from T cells, B-cell-depleted T cells, or PBMCs.

Under the authors' procedure: The assay estimated nucleated cells by amplifying reference gene primers. Generated by immunoSEQ multiplex PCR, the TCRdb table keeps only in-frame clones and is missing some. V and J calls and clone size are those listed in that table; D and trimming were worked out from the DNA. The sample has about 200,000 clones, 80% seen once. The V end lost 4 bases, the J end lost 6 bases, and 16 bases lay between the germline ends. There are 15 residues in the CDR3. Germline loops: CDR1 KGHSH, CDR2 LQKENI. This clonotype was obtained from a woman in her 70s with acute or convalescent COVID-19. This chain links TRBV18 with TRBJ1-3, with D possibly TRBD1 on 6 matching bases. The sample taken for sequencing was peripheral blood. Here the CDR3 reads CASSLQGPQKNTIYF. Written as DNA, the CDR3 is TGTGCCAGCTCACTCCAGGGGCCCCAGAAAAACACCATATATTTT.